A selection of T cell receptor beta chains follows, all from one sample in a study of T cell responses to AZD1222 COVID-19 vaccine. Clones were read by immunoSEQ multiplex PCR, and TCRdb kept only the in-frame ones, dropping some. This table has 90,000 to 150,000 clones, 87% appearing once. The sequences come from peripheral blood, collected 28 days after the second AZD1222 dose. The receptors here all came from an adult who received the AZD1222 COVID-19 vaccine. The CDR3 runs from the conserved cysteine through the conserved F or W. A D gene is named only where the DNA matches it firmly. Size values are once, few and many counts, or a class for expanded clones, and some rows have none.

CDR3 protein: CASTTDRANVLTF
CDR3 DNA: TGTGCCAGCACGACGGATAGGGCCAACGTCCTGACTTTC
D gene: -
J gene: TRBJ2-6
V gene: TRBV7-2
clone size: -

CDR3 protein: CASQSRGGSPLHF
CDR3 DNA: TGTGCCTCCCAATCCAGGGGTGGATCACCCCTCCACTTT
D gene: -
J gene: TRBJ1-6
V gene: TRBV30
clone size: -

CDR3 protein: CASKAQGASYEQYF
CDR3 DNA: TGTGCCAGCAAAGCGCAAGGCGCCTCCTACGAGCAGTACTTC
D gene: -
J gene: TRBJ2-7
V gene: TRBV5-4
clone size: -

CDR3 protein: CASSPPGRFSSSYEQYF
CDR3 DNA: TGTGCCAGTAGTCCTCCCGGGAGGTTTTCAAGCTCCTACGAGCAGTACTTC
D gene: TRBD2
J gene: TRBJ2-7
V gene: TRBV19
clone size: once

CDR3 protein: CASSLDRFSGNTIYF
CDR3 DNA: TGTGCCAGCAGCCTAGACAGGTTCTCTGGAAACACCATATATTTT
D gene: -
J gene: TRBJ1-3
V gene: TRBV14
clone size: -

CDR3 protein: CASSLEGRLFYGYTF
CDR3 DNA: TGTGCCAGCAGCTTGGAGGGCAGATTATTTTATGGCTACACCTTC
D gene: -
J gene: TRBJ1-2
V gene: TRBV5-5
clone size: -

CDR3 protein: CASSLAQPGGYEQFF
CDR3 DNA: TGTGCCAGCAGCTTAGCCCAGCCCGGGGGGTATGAGCAGTTCTTC
D gene: TRBD2
J gene: TRBJ2-1
V gene: TRBV7-9
clone size: -

CDR3 protein: CASSSGTGVSNEQFF
CDR3 DNA: TGTGCCAGCAGTTCCGGGACAGGGGTGTCGAATGAGCAGTTCTTC
D gene: TRBD1
J gene: TRBJ2-1
V gene: TRBV5-8
clone size: -

CDR3 protein: CASSQDWDFREAQYF
CDR3 DNA: TGTGCCAGCAGCCAAGATTGGGACTTTCGGGAGGCCCAGTACTTC
D gene: TRBD2
J gene: TRBJ2-5
V gene: TRBV3-1/TRBV3-2
clone size: -

CDR3 protein: CSASGGQGLIEQYF
CDR3 DNA: TGCAGTGCTAGTGGAGGACAGGGGTTGATTGAGCAGTACTTC
D gene: TRBD1
J gene: TRBJ2-7
V gene: TRBV20-1
clone size: -

CDR3 protein: CASSLDYEQYF
CDR3 DNA: TGTGCCAGCAGCTTAGATTACGAGCAGTACTTC
D gene: -
J gene: TRBJ2-7
V gene: TRBV11-2
clone size: -

CDR3 protein: CASRFASDVTEAFF
CDR3 DNA: TGTGCCAGCAGATTTGCATCGGATGTCACTGAAGCTTTCTTT
D gene: -
J gene: TRBJ1-1
V gene: TRBV13
clone size: -

CDR3 protein: CASSQVVVRVEDTGELFF
CDR3 DNA: TGCGCCAGCAGCCAAGTGGTTGTCAGGGTGGAGGACACCGGGGAGCTGTTTTTT
D gene: -
J gene: TRBJ2-2
V gene: TRBV4-3
clone size: -

CDR3 protein: CASSPLPSYNEQFF
CDR3 DNA: TGTGCCAGCTCACCACTTCCGAGCTACAATGAGCAGTTCTTC
D gene: -
J gene: TRBJ2-1
V gene: TRBV18
clone size: -

CDR3 protein: CASSLASTKTGELFF
CDR3 DNA: TGTGCCAGCAGCTTAGCTTCTACAAAAACCGGGGAGCTGTTTTTT
D gene: -
J gene: TRBJ2-2
V gene: TRBV7-6
clone size: -

CDR3 protein: CAISESGRMNTEAFF
CDR3 DNA: TGTGCCATCAGTGAGTCTGGCAGAATGAACACTGAAGCTTTCTTT
D gene: -
J gene: TRBJ1-1
V gene: TRBV10-3
clone size: few

CDR3 protein: CASSLVRDRGTDTQYF
CDR3 DNA: TGTGCCAGCAGCTTGGTACGGGACAGGGGTACAGATACGCAGTATTTT
D gene: TRBD1
J gene: TRBJ2-3
V gene: TRBV5-8
clone size: -

CDR3 protein: CASSYGQGMGNTEAFF
CDR3 DNA: TGTGCCAGCAGTTACGGGCAGGGGATGGGGAACACTGAAGCTTTCTTT
D gene: -
J gene: TRBJ1-1
V gene: TRBV6-6
clone size: few

CDR3 protein: CASSDQTGGDTEAFF
CDR3 DNA: TGTGCCAGCTCAGACCAGACAGGGGGGGACACTGAAGCTTTCTTT
D gene: TRBD1
J gene: TRBJ1-1
V gene: TRBV18
clone size: -

CDR3 protein: CASSLDRQGAPFYGYTF
CDR3 DNA: TGCGCCAGCAGCTTGGACCGACAGGGAGCGCCCTTCTATGGCTACACCTTC
D gene: TRBD1
J gene: TRBJ1-2
V gene: TRBV5-1
clone size: -

CDR3 protein: CASSLSSSGGKNF
CDR3 DNA: TGTGCCAGCAGCCTCAGTAGTAGCGGGGGTAAGAACTTC
D gene: TRBD2
J gene: TRBJ2-7
V gene: TRBV11-2
clone size: few

CDR3 protein: CASTPNRDRAEKLFF
CDR3 DNA: TGTGCCAGTACCCCAAATCGGGACAGGGCTGAAAAACTGTTTTTT
D gene: TRBD1
J gene: TRBJ1-4
V gene: TRBV19
clone size: -

CDR3 protein: CASSESGLLHTEAFF
CDR3 DNA: TGTGCCAGCAGTGAATCCGGACTACTCCACACTGAAGCTTTCTTT
D gene: -
J gene: TRBJ1-1
V gene: TRBV2
clone size: -